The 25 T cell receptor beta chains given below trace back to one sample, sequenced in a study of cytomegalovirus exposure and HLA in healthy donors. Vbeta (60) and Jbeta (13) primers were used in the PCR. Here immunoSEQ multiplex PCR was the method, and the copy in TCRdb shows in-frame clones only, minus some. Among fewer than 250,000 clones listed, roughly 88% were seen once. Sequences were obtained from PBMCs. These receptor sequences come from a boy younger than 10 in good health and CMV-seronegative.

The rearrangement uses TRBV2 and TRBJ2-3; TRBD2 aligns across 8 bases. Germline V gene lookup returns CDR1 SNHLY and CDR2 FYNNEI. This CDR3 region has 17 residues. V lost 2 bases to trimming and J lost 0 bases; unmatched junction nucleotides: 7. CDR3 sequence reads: CASSEIRSGASTDTQYF. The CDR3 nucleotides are TGTGCCAGCAGTGAAATTCGTAGCGGGGCCAGCACAGATACGCAGTATTTT. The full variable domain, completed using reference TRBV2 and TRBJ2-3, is EPEVTQTPSHQVTQMGQEVILRCVPISNHLYFYWYRQILGQKVEFLVSFYNNEISEKSEIFDDQFSVERPDGSNFTLKIRSTKLEDSAMYFCASSEIRSGASTDTQYFGPGTRLTVL.

The CDR3 loop reads CASSFLREGQETQYF. The CDR3 nucleotides read TGTGCCAGCAGCTTCCTCCGGGAGGGCCAAGAGACCCAGTACTTC. The chain combines TRBV5-6 with TRBJ2-5; the match to TRBD2 covers 8 bases. The CDR3 is made up of 15 amino acids. With 2 bases clipped from V and 1 base from J, the junction kept 4 bases outside the gene matches. Germline V gene lookup returns CDR1 SGHDT and CDR2 YYEEEE.

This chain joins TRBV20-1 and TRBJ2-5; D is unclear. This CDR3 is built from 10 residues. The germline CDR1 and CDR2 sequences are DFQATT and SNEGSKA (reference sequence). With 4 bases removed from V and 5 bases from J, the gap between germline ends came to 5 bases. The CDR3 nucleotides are TGCAGTGCTACCGGGGAGACCCAGTACTTC. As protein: CSATGETQYF.

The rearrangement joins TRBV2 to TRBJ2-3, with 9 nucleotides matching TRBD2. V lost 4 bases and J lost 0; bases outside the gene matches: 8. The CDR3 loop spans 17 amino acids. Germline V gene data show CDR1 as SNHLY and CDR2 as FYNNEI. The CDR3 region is CASSGTSADASTDTQYF. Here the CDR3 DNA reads TGTGCCAGCAGTGGGACTAGCGCAGACGCTAGCACAGATACGCAGTATTTT.

Here the CDR3 DNA reads TGTGCCAGCAGTTTAGGCGAGACCCAGTACTTC. This sequence encodes CASSLGETQYF. J is TRBJ2-5 and V is TRBV27; D is unresolved. Germline CDR1 and CDR2: MNHEY and SMNVEV (reference sequence). This CDR3 is built from 11 residues. The V end was cut by 2 bases, the J end by 5 bases, with 3 bases between.

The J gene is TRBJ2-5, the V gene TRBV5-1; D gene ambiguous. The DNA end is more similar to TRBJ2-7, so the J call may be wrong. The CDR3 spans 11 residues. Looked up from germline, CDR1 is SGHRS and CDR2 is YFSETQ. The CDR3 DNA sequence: TGCGCCAGCAGTAACGACTACGAGCAGTACTTC. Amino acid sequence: CASSNDYEQYF.

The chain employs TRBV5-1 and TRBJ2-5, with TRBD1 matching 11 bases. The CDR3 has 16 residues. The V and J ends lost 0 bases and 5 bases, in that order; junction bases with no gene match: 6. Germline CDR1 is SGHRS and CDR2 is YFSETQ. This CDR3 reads CASSLAKGTGGETQYF. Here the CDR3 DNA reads TGCGCCAGCAGCTTGGCCAAGGGGACAGGGGGGGAGACCCAGTACTTC.

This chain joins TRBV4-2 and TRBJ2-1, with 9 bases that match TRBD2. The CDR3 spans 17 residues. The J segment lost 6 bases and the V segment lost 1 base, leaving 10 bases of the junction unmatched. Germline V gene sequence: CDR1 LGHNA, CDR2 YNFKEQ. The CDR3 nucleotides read TGTGCCAGCAGCCAAGTGGTCGCGGGAGGGCCGGGCAATGAGCAGTTCTTC. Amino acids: CASSQVVAGGPGNEQFF.

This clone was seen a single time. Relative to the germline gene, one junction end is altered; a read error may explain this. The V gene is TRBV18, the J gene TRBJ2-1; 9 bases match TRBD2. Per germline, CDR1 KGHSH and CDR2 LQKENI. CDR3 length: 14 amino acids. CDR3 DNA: TGTGCCAGCTCACTTGAGTCTAGCGGGAATGGGCAGTTCTTC. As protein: CASSLESSGNGQFF.

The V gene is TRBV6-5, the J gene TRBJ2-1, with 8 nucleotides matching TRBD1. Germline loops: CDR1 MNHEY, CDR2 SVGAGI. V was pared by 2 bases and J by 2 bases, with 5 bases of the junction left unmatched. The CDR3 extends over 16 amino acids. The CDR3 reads CASSYPTGGPYNEQFF. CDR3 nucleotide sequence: TGTGCCAGCAGTTACCCAACAGGGGGACCCTACAATGAGCAGTTCTTC.

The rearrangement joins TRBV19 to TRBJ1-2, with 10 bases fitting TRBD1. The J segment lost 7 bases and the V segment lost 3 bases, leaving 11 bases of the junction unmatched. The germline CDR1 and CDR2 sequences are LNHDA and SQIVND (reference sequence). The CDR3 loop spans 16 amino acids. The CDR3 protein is CASSIVGTGAPFGYTF. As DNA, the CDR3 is TGTGCCAGTAGTATTGTGGGGACAGGGGCGCCGTTTGGCTACACCTTC.

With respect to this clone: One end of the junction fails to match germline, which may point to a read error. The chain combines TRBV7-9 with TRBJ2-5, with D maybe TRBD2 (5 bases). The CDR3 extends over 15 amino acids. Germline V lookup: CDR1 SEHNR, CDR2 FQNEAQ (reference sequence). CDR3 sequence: CSSSLALDWRETQYF. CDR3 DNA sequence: TGTTCCAGCAGCTTAGCCTTGGACTGGAGGGAGACCCAGTACTTC.

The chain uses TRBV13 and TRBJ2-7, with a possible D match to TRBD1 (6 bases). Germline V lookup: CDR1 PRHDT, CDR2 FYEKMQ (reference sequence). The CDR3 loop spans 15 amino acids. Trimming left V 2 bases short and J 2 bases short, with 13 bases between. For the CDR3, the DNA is TGTGCCAGCAGCTTAAGGGGGACGGAAGCCTACGAGCAGTACTTC. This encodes CASSLRGTEAYEQYF.

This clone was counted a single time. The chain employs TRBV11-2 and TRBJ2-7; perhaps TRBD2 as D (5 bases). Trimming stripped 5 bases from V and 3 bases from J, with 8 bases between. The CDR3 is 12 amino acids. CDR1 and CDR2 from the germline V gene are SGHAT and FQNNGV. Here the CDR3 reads CASSPGVYEQYF. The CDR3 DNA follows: TGTGCCAGCAGCCCCGGGGTCTACGAGCAGTACTTC.

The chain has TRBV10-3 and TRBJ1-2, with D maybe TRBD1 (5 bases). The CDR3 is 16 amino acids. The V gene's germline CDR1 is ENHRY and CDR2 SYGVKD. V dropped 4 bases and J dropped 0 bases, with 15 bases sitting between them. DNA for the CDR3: TGTGCCATCAGTGTGCAGGGAAGGGTGGCTAACTATGGCTACACCTTC. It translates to CAISVQGRVANYGYTF.

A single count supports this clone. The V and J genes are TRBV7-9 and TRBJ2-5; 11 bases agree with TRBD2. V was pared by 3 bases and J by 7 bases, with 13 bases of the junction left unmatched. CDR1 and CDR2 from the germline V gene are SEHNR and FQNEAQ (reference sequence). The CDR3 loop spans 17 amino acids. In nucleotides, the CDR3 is TGTGCCAGCAGCTTTAGCTTCGAACTAGCGGGAGTGGGGACCCAGTACTTC. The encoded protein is CASSFSFELAGVGTQYF.

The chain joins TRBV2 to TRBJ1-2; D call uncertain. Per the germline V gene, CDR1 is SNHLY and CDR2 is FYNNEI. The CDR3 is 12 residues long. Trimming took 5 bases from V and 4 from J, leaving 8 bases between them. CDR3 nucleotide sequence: TGTGCCAGCAGTACAGCCGTCTATGGCTACACCTTC. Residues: CASSTAVYGYTF.

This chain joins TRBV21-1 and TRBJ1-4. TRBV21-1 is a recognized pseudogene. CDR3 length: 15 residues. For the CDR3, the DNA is TGTGCCAGCAGCAAAAGGAGGAAATTGGGAGAAAAACTGTTTTTT. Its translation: CASSKRRKLGEKLFF.

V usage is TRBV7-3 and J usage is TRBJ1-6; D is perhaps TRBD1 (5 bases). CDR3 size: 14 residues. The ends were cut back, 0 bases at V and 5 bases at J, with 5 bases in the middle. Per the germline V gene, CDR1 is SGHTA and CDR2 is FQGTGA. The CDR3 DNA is TGTGCCAGCAGCTTAACAGGGGATAATTCACCCCTCCACTTT. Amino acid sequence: CASSLTGDNSPLHF.

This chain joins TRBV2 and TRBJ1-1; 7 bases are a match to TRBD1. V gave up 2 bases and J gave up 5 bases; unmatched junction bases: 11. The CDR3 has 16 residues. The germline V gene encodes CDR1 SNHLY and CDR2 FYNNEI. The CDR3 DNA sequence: TGTGCCAGCAGTGAAACCGGGCTTCAACAGGGGACTGAAGCTTTCTTT. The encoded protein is CASSETGLQQGTEAFF.

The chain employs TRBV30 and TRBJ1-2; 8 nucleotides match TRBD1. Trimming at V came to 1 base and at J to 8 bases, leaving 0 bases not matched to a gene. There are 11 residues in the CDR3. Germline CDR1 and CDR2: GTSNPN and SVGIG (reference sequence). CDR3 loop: CAWSAGGGYTF. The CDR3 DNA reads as TGTGCCTGGAGTGCAGGGGGCGGCTACACCTTC. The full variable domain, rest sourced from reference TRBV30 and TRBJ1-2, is SQTIHQWPATLVQPVGSPLSLECTVEGTSNPNLYWYRQAAGRGLQLLFYSVGIGQISSEVPQNLSASRPQDRQFILSSKKLLLSDSGFYLCAWSAGGGYTFGSGTRLTVV.

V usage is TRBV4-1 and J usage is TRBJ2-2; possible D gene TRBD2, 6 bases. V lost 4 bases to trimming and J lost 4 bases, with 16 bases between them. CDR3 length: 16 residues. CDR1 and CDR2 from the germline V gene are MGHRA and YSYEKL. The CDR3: CASSLRPGATTGELFF. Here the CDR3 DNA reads TGCGCCAGCAGCCTCCGACCGGGAGCGACCACCGGGGAGCTGTTTTTT.

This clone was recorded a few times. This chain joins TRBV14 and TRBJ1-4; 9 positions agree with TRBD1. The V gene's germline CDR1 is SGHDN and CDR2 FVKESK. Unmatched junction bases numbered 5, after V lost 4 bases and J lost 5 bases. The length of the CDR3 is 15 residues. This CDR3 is CASSPLTGGNEKLFF. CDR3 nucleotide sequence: TGTGCCAGCAGCCCCCTGACAGGGGGAAATGAAAAACTGTTTTTT.

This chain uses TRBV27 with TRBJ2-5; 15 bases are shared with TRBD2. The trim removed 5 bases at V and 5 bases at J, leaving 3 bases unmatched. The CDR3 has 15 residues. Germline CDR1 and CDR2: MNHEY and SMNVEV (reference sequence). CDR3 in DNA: TGTGCCAGCAGTCTGGGGACTAGCGGGAGGGAGACCCAGTACTTC. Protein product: CASSLGTSGRETQYF.

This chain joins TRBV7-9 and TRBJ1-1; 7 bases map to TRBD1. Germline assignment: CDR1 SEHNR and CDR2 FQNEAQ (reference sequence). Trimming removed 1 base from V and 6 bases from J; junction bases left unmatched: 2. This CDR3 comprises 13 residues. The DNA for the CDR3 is TGTGCCAGCAGCTTAGGACAGGGCGCTGAAGCTTTCTTT. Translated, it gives CASSLGQGAEAFF.